The 8 T cell receptor beta chains given below trace back to one sample, sequenced in a study of cytomegalovirus exposure and HLA in healthy donors. The PCR contained 60 Vbeta and 13 Jbeta primers. Profiling relied on immunoSEQ multiplex PCR, and the TCRdb table lists in-frame clones only, not all of them. The data hold under 130,000 clones, with 12% to 15% observed a single time. Material for sequencing was PBMCs. Receptor source: a female donor in good health and CMV-seronegative.

J is TRBJ2-1 and V is TRBV2; 10 bases fit TRBD2. The CDR3 spans 17 residues. V was pared by 4 bases and J by 1 base, with 7 bases of the junction left unmatched. Germline loops: CDR1 SNHLY, CDR2 FYNNEI. The DNA for the CDR3 is TGTGCCAGCAGTGGACCTAGCGGGGGACTTTCCTACAATGAGCAGTTCTTC. This gives the protein CASSGPSGGLSYNEQFF.

In its sample, this clone was seen a few times. The chain uses TRBV5-1 and TRBJ2-1, with TRBD2 matching 11 bases. Germline values: CDR1 SGHRS, CDR2 YFSETQ. This CDR3 has 15 residues. J was trimmed by 8 bases and V by 0 bases; bases with no gene match: 4. The DNA of the CDR3 is TGCGCCAGCAGCTTGGTTACTAGCGGGAGCGATGAGCAGTTCTTC. Its translation: CASSLVTSGSDEQFF.

The J gene is TRBJ1-2, the V gene TRBV27, with a tentative D call TRBD1 (5 bases). The germline gives CDR1 MNHEY, CDR2 SMNVEV (reference sequence). The CDR3 extends over 12 amino acids. V was pared by 6 bases and J by 8 bases, with 13 bases between. CDR3 amino acids: CASSTQRGGYTF. Here the CDR3 DNA reads TGTGCCAGCAGCACACAGCGGGGGGGCTACACCTTC.

This clone was counted a few times. The chain couples TRBV10-3 to TRBJ1-2, with 8 positions matching TRBD1. The germline CDR1 and CDR2 sequences are ENHRY and SYGVKD. The CDR3 extends over 13 amino acids. The V gene end was trimmed by 6 bases and the J gene end by 4 bases; junction bases not matched to a gene: 4. The CDR3 spells CAISGQGIYGYTF. Written as DNA, the CDR3 is TGTGCCATCAGCGGACAGGGAATCTATGGCTACACCTTC.

In its sample, this clone was seen a few times. The V and J genes are TRBV2 and TRBJ1-1; TRBD1 aligns across 7 bases. CDR3 length equals 11 residues. V dropped 11 bases and J dropped 6; count of bases not matched to a gene: 6. The germline V gene has CDR1 SNHLY and CDR2 FYNNEI. The CDR3 region has the DNA TGTGCCGGTGAAGGGGGCTCTGAAGCTTTCTTT. Amino acids: CAGEGGSEAFF.

This clone has more than one count but fewer than ten. The gene calls are TRBV4-1 and TRBJ1-2; D not resolved. The germline CDR1 and CDR2 sequences are MGHRA and YSYEKL. This CDR3 is built from 17 residues. Trimming took 1 base from V and 2 from J, leaving 17 bases between them. The CDR3 coding sequence is TGCGCCAGCAGCCAAGCGCTGGCAGGACTTCTAAACTATGGCTACACCTTC. Amino acid sequence: CASSQALAGLLNYGYTF.

This clone was recorded a few times. The genes are TRBV7-9 and TRBJ2-7, with TRBD2 matching over 9 bases. The CDR3 loop spans 15 amino acids. The trim removed 1 base at V and 6 bases at J, leaving 7 bases unmatched. The V gene's germline CDR1 is SEHNR and CDR2 FQNEAQ (reference sequence). CDR3 sequence: CASSLDGGGAGEQYF. The CDR3, as DNA: TGTGCCAGCAGCTTAGACGGCGGGGGGGCCGGCGAGCAGTACTTC.

As for this clone: In the same sample, other DNA sequences code for this CDR3. The chain uses TRBV5-1 and TRBJ2-3; a possible D gene is TRBD2 (6 bases). Per the germline V gene, CDR1 is SGHRS and CDR2 is YFSETQ. The CDR3 extends over 15 amino acids. V gave up 0 bases and J gave up 0 bases, with 8 bases separating them. The CDR3 sequence is CASSLGGGSTDTQYF. CDR3 nucleotides: TGCGCCAGCAGCTTGGGGGGAGGAAGCACAGATACGCAGTATTTT.